Shown below are 8 T cell receptor beta chains from a single sample sequenced in a study of cytomegalovirus exposure and HLA in healthy donors (dated by TCRdb to 2016 to 2017). Receptor amplification or capture employed the immunoSEQ multiplex PCR assay. For the multiplex PCR, a mixture combining 60 forward primers for TCR Vbeta segments and 13 reverse primers for TCR Jbeta segments was used. TCRdb stores this immuneACCESS table with in-frame sequences only. Part of the clones is absent; in the studies checked, under half of the shortfall reflects unresolved V genes, and no reason is known for the rest. A total of 130,000 or so clones appear in this sample, roughly 79% of them only once. The ten largest clonotypes hold 1.3% of the sample. Input material: PBMCs. These receptors originate from a woman aged 40 to 50 in good health and CMV-seronegative.

In nucleotides, the CDR3 is TGTGCCAGCAGTTCACAGGGATCTGCGGCTTTCTTT. It translates to CASSSQGSAAFF. The gene calls are TRBV2 and TRBJ1-1; D may be TRBD1 (6 bases). CDR1 and CDR2 (germline): SNHLY, FYNNEI. The germline V and J ends were trimmed by 5 bases and 11 bases, with 15 bases remaining between them. The CDR3 extends over 12 amino acids. The full variable domain, completed using reference TRBV2 and TRBJ1-1, is EPEVTQTPSHQVTQMGQEVILRCVPISNHLYFYWYRQILGQKVEFLVSFYNNEISEKSEIFDDQFSVERPDGSNFTLKIRSTKLEDSAMYFCASSSQGSAAFFGQGTRLTVV.

The chain couples TRBV28 to TRBJ1-2; 9 nucleotides align to TRBD1. This CDR3 contains 14 residues. V was clipped by 6 bases and J by 8 bases; unmatched bases: 10. Per germline, CDR1 MDHEN and CDR2 SYDVKM. The CDR3 loop reads CASRTGTGLQGYTF. The CDR3 nucleotides read TGTGCCAGCAGGACCGGGACAGGGTTACAAGGCTACACCTTC.

This clone occurred once. The chain links TRBV4-1 to TRBJ1-2; unclear D gene. V dropped 1 base and J dropped 4 bases, with 10 bases sitting between them. Per germline, CDR1 MGHRA and CDR2 YSYEKL. The CDR3 is made up of 14 amino acids. The CDR3 spells CASSQVPISYGYTF. The CDR3 DNA reads TGCGCCAGCAGCCAAGTCCCAATCAGCTATGGCTACACCTTC.

This rearrangement joins TRBV28 to TRBJ1-5; D is uncertain. Germline lookup yields CDR1 MDHEN and CDR2 SYDVKM. The CDR3 has 12 residues. Trimming took off 5 bases at V and 6 bases at J, with 8 bases between the two ends. The CDR3 DNA is TGTGCCAGCAGTGCCAACAGTCAGCCCCAGCATTTT. Residues: CASSANSQPQHF. The whole variable domain, remainder taken from reference TRBV28 and TRBJ1-5, is DVKVTQSSRYLVKRTGEKVFLECVQDMDHENMFWYRQDPGLGLRLIYFSYDVKMKEKGDIPEGYSVSREKKERFSLILESASTNQTSMYLCASSANSQPQHFGDGTRLSIL.

The CDR3 bases are TGTGCCAGCAGCTTGATGACGAACTACGGGGATGGCTACACCTTC. It codes for CASSLMTNYGDGYTF. This sequence joins TRBV7-2 and TRBJ1-2; D is undetermined. The CDR3 runs to 15 residues. V was pared by 3 bases and J by 6 bases, with 17 bases between. Germline assignment: CDR1 SGHTA and CDR2 FQGNSA.

The CDR3 protein is CASSWDIGAYEQYF. The CDR3 region has the DNA TGTGCCAGCAGCTGGGACATCGGGGCCTACGAGCAGTACTTC. The J gene is TRBJ2-7, the V gene TRBV7-9; perhaps TRBD1 as D (6 bases). The CDR3 length is 14 residues. Germline lookup yields CDR1 SEHNR and CDR2 FQNEAQ (reference sequence). Trimming left V 4 bases short and J 2 bases short, with 12 bases between. The full variable domain, its missing parts supplied by reference TRBV7-9 and TRBJ2-7, is DTGVSQNPRHKITKRGQNVTFRCDPISEHNRLYWYRQTLGQGPEFLTYFQNEAQLEKSRLLSDRFSAERPKGSFSTLEIQRTEQGDSAMYLCASSWDIGAYEQYFGPGTRLTVT.

The chain employs TRBV14 and TRBJ1-6; D not resolved. Trimming stripped 2 bases from V and 10 bases from J, with 6 bases between. Germline V gene data show CDR1 as SGHDN and CDR2 as FVKESK. The length of the CDR3 is 12 residues. As DNA, the CDR3 is TGTGCCAGCAGCCAAACATGGTCACCCCTCCACTTT. Translating gives CASSQTWSPLHF.

This chain connects TRBV6-5 to TRBJ1-1; D is perhaps TRBD1 (5 bases). Deletions cut 8 bases from V and 0 bases from J, with 13 bases between. CDR3 length: 14 residues. In germline, CDR1 is MNHEY, CDR2 SVGAGI. The CDR3 DNA follows: TGTGCCAGCGTAACGCGGGGGATGAACACTGAAGCTTTCTTT. This translates into CASVTRGMNTEAFF.